A single sample gave rise to the 13 T cell receptor beta chains below, sequenced in a study of blood T cell repertoires in COVID-19. Profiling relied on immunoSEQ multiplex PCR, and the TCRdb table lists in-frame clones only, not all of them. The sample consists of 200,000 or so clones, 84% of them appearing once. What was sequenced was PBMCs or T cells enriched from blood (not recorded which). The receptors were sampled from a man aged 35-49 years who had recovered from COVID-19.

As to this clone: Additional DNA sequences in this sample encode the identical CDR3. V usage is TRBV18 and J usage is TRBJ1-2; 7 positions match TRBD1. Germline V gene data show CDR1 as KGHSH and CDR2 as LQKENI. Trimming removed 1 base from V and 4 bases from J; junction bases left unmatched: 0. This CDR3 has 13 residues. The CDR3, as DNA: TGTGCCAGCTCACCACAGGGGGCCTATGGCTACACCTTC. This sequence encodes CASSPQGAYGYTF. Complete variable domain (other parts from reference TRBV18 and TRBJ1-2): NAGVMQNPRHLVRRRGQEARLRCSPMKGHSHVYWYRQLPEEGLKFMVYLQKENIIDESGMPKERFSAEFPKEGPSILRIQQVVRGDSAAYFCASSPQGAYGYTFGSGTRLTVV.

The chain employs TRBV19 and TRBJ2-1; D unclear. The CDR3 runs to 15 residues. Germline lookup yields CDR1 LNHDA and CDR2 SQIVND (reference sequence). Deletions cut 2 bases from V and 4 bases from J, with 12 bases between. For the CDR3, the DNA is TGTGCCAGTAGTATACTAGGTGGCTTTTACAATGAGCAGTTCTTC. Its translation is CASSILGGFYNEQFF.

V and J are TRBV28 and TRBJ1-1; D gene uncertain. V was trimmed by 6 bases and J by 1 base, leaving 9 bases between them. Germline values: CDR1 MDHEN, CDR2 SYDVKM. This CDR3 has 13 amino acids. This CDR3 is CASRQQPNTEAFF. CDR3 DNA: TGTGCCAGCAGACAGCAGCCGAACACTGAAGCTTTCTTT.

This chain connects TRBV12-2 to TRBJ1-5; the table's D call, TRBD1, was not checked against the DNA. TRBV12-2 is a listed pseudogene. This CDR3 has 17 amino acids. The CDR3 DNA is TGTGCAAGTCGCTTAGCACGCCGGGACAGGGTCAATCAGCCCCAGCATTTT. This gives the protein CASRLARRDRVNQPQHF.

The V and J genes are TRBV29-1 and TRBJ2-1; TRBD2 matches at 7 bases. The V segment lost 4 bases and the J segment 9 bases; nucleotides outside the gene matches: 3. CDR1 SQVTM and CDR2 ANQGSEA come from the germline V gene. This CDR3 has 11 residues. The CDR3: CSVAPSGEQFF. The CDR3 nucleotides are TGCAGCGTTGCACCTAGCGGTGAGCAGTTCTTC.

The chain is built from TRBV21-1 and TRBJ1-6; the table's D call TRBD1 went unverified against the DNA. TRBV21-1 is deemed a pseudogene. The CDR3 is 20 amino acids. This chain's CDR3 is CASSNPFHPRDRFYNSPLHF. The CDR3 coding sequence is TGTGCCAGCAGCAACCCATTCCACCCCCGGGACAGATTTTATAATTCACCCCTCCACTTT.

This clone was counted a few times. The CDR3 loop reads CASSGGPYESYNSPLHF. CDR3 in DNA: TGTGCCAGCAGTGGGGGCCCCTATGAGTCCTATAATTCACCCCTCCACTTT. The chain joins TRBV2 to TRBJ1-6; D possibly corresponds to TRBD1 (5 bases). The CDR3 length is 17 residues. Trimming cost V 4 bases and J 1 base, with 14 bases left between them. Germline V lookup: CDR1 SNHLY, CDR2 FYNNEI.

A single count supports this clone. J is TRBJ2-3 and V is TRBV30; 7 bases are a match to TRBD1. From germline, CDR1 is GTSNPN and CDR2 SVGIG (reference sequence). The CDR3 has 15 amino acids. The ends lost 3 bases at V and 2 bases at J; junction bases unmatched: 8. In DNA form, the CDR3 reads TGTGCCTGGAGGGGGCAGGGGGACCCCACAGATACGCAGTATTTT. Its protein is CAWRGQGDPTDTQYF. The full variable domain, in which reference TRBV30 and TRBJ2-3 provide the parts outside the CDR3, is SQTIHQWPATLVQPVGSPLSLECTVEGTSNPNLYWYRQAAGRGLQLLFYSVGIGQISSEVPQNLSASRPQDRQFILSSKKLLLSDSGFYLCAWRGQGDPTDTQYFGPGTRLTVL.

The chain combines TRBV2 with TRBJ2-2, with D possibly matching TRBD2 (5 bases). CDR3 size: 15 residues. The germline CDR1 and CDR2 sequences are SNHLY and FYNNEI. Trimming stripped 7 bases from V and 4 bases from J, with 16 bases between. In nucleotides, the CDR3 is TGTGCCAGCACCTCGAGAGGGTTTCCCACCGGGGAGCTGTTTTTT. It translates to CASTSRGFPTGELFF.

The rearrangement joins TRBV27 to TRBJ1-2; the match to TRBD1 covers 8 bases. The germline gives CDR1 MNHEY, CDR2 SMNVEV (reference sequence). CDR3 length: 14 residues. With 2 bases clipped from V and 2 bases from J, the junction kept 1 base outside the gene matches. The CDR3 reads CASSLRTGNYGYTF. The CDR3 DNA reads TGTGCCAGCAGTTTAAGGACAGGGAACTATGGCTACACCTTC.

The rearrangement links TRBV28 to TRBJ2-7, with D possibly matching TRBD1 (5 bases). V was trimmed by 2 bases and J by 5 bases, leaving 13 bases between them. The V gene's germline CDR1 is MDHEN and CDR2 SYDVKM. CDR3 length equals 14 residues. This chain's CDR3 is CASSLVVRGNEQYF. CDR3 sequence (DNA): TGTGCCAGCAGTTTAGTTGTTAGGGGAAACGAGCAGTACTTC.

The V and J genes are TRBV20-1 and TRBJ2-7; 7 nucleotides agree with TRBD1. The CDR3 extends over 11 amino acids. CDR1 is DFQATT, CDR2 SNEGSKA, per germline (reference sequence). J was trimmed by 6 bases and V by 6 bases; bases with no gene match: 5. CDR3 in DNA: TGCAGTGCCCAGACAGGGCGCGAGCAGTACTTC. Amino acids: CSAQTGREQYF.

The CDR3 coding sequence is TGCAGCGTTGAAGATCTCAGTAGCAATCAGCCCCAGCATTTT. It translates to CSVEDLSSNQPQHF. The chain is built from TRBV29-1 and TRBJ1-5; D uncertain. The CDR3 sequence is 14 residues long. CDR1 and CDR2 from the germline V gene are SQVTM and ANQGSEA. The ends were cut back, 0 bases at V and 0 bases at J, with 6 bases in the middle.